This T cell receptor beta chain came from a study of T cells in women clearing cervical HPV infection. Sequenced by immunoSEQ multiplex PCR; TCRdb stores in-frame clones only, minus some. Its clone listing holds 20,000 to 30,000 clones. With regard to this clone: Read sequence stops 3 residues before the CDR3 end, and the germline J gene provides the missing end.

The germline V gene has CDR1 SEHNR and CDR2 FQNEAQ (reference sequence). Trimming pared 2 bases from V and 4 bases from J, leaving 11 bases between. The CDR3 is 14 residues long. The chain employs TRBV7-9 and TRBJ2-5, with D perhaps TRBD2 (5 bases). The receptor comes from a woman between 18 and 70 years old with a cervical HPV16 infection that either progressed to CIN3+ or cleared (not recorded which). The sequenced sample was blood buffy coat. The sequenced CDR3 bases are TGTGCCAGCAGCTTATTCGGGGTGGGAGAGACC. This encodes CASSLFGVGET. The CDR3 reads in full as CASSLFGVGETQYF.